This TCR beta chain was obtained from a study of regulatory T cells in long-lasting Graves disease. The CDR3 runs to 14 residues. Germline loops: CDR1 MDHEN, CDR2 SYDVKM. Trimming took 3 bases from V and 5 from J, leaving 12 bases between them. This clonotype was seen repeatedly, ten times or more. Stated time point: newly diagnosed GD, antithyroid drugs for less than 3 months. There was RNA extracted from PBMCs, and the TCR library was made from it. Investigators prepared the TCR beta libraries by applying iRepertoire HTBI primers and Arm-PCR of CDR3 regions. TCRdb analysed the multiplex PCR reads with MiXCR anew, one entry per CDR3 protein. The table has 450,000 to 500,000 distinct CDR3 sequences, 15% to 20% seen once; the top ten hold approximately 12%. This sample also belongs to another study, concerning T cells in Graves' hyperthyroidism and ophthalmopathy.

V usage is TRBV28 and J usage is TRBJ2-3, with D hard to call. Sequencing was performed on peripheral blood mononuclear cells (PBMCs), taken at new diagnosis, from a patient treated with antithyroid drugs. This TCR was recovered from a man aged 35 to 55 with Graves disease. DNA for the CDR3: TGTGCCAGCAGTTTTTTTAGAAAAGGAGATACGCAGTATTTT. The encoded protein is CASSFFRKGDTQYF.